A selection of T cell receptor beta chains follows, all from one sample in a study of PD-L1 blockade in urothelial cancer. TCRdb's copy holds only in-frame clones and misses some; the assay was immunoSEQ multiplex PCR. The profile shows tens of thousands of clones, about 89% of them singletons. Sequencing used PBMCs, obtained around atezolizumab (anti-PD-L1) treatment. All receptors come from a man aged 50 to 59 with urothelial cancer. Both conserved end residues are part of each CDR3. The order of the fields is V gene, J gene, D gene, CDR3 protein. The D gene is left open where the match is weak.

v_call: TRBV5-1; j_call: TRBJ1-5; d_call: -; cdr3_aa: CASSLSEGESPQHF
v_call: TRBV27; j_call: TRBJ2-3; d_call: TRBD2; cdr3_aa: CASSLSGRAVTDTQYF
v_call: TRBV6-5; j_call: TRBJ2-7; d_call: -; cdr3_aa: CASRQGPSYEQYF
v_call: TRBV7-2; j_call: TRBJ2-6; d_call: -; cdr3_aa: CASSERPGGRSGANVLTF
v_call: TRBV11-3; j_call: TRBJ2-3; d_call: -; cdr3_aa: CASSSSGGGSTDTQYF
v_call: TRBV4-3; j_call: TRBJ2-7; d_call: -; cdr3_aa: CASSRHLRVEQYF
v_call: TRBV7-3; j_call: TRBJ2-7; d_call: TRBD1; cdr3_aa: CASSLGHRGKWSYEQYF
v_call: TRBV7-2; j_call: TRBJ1-5; d_call: TRBD1; cdr3_aa: CASSLGDRAPYQPQHF
v_call: TRBV7-6; j_call: TRBJ2-3; d_call: -; cdr3_aa: CASSLAWGGTDTQYF
v_call: TRBV27; j_call: TRBJ1-5; d_call: TRBD1; cdr3_aa: CASSPGQVHQPQHF
v_call: TRBV7-8; j_call: TRBJ2-7; d_call: -; cdr3_aa: CASSLPTTDYEQYF
v_call: TRBV6-1; j_call: TRBJ2-2; d_call: -; cdr3_aa: CASEAGGQWSGELFF
v_call: TRBV7-9; j_call: TRBJ2-7; d_call: TRBD2; cdr3_aa: CASSFSGGLSYEQYF
v_call: TRBV18; j_call: TRBJ2-5; d_call: -; cdr3_aa: CASSSQETQYF
v_call: TRBV7-8; j_call: TRBJ2-7; d_call: -; cdr3_aa: CASSLGGLSYEQYF
v_call: TRBV5-1; j_call: TRBJ2-7; d_call: TRBD1; cdr3_aa: CASSTTGTGNGEQYF
v_call: TRBV4-3; j_call: TRBJ2-2; d_call: -; cdr3_aa: CASSQEDGDWWGPGELFF
v_call: TRBV4-1; j_call: TRBJ1-5; d_call: -; cdr3_aa: CASSPVTGRNQPQHF
v_call: TRBV6-5; j_call: TRBJ1-2; d_call: -; cdr3_aa: CASSSSGIMYGYTF
v_call: TRBV5-6; j_call: TRBJ1-5; d_call: TRBD1; cdr3_aa: CASSSHGQGRVNQPQHF
v_call: TRBV7-2; j_call: TRBJ2-4; d_call: -; cdr3_aa: CASSLSQGGEAKNIQYF
v_call: TRBV25-1; j_call: TRBJ1-2; d_call: TRBD1; cdr3_aa: CASSGKGGANYGYTF
v_call: TRBV25-1; j_call: TRBJ2-1; d_call: TRBD2; cdr3_aa: CASSETSGRALNEQFF
v_call: TRBV19; j_call: TRBJ1-5; d_call: TRBD1; cdr3_aa: CASSKTGGNQPQHF
v_call: TRBV4-1; j_call: TRBJ1-4; d_call: -; cdr3_aa: CASSQARGAGNEKLFF
v_call: TRBV25-1; j_call: TRBJ2-7; d_call: TRBD1; cdr3_aa: CASRLTGGREQYF